This entry concerns a single T cell receptor beta chain. This sample is drawn from a study of shared clonotypes between healthy human individuals. Sequencing was performed with immunoSEQ multiplex PCR; in TCRdb, only in-frame clones are kept and a portion is missing. Of hundreds of thousands of clones listed, around 78% are singletons. Trimming shortened V by 5 bases and J by 4 bases, and 13 bases separated the two germline ends. The CDR3 runs 14 residues. Germline-derived CDR1 and CDR2 are LGHNA and YNFKEQ. The genes are TRBV4-2 and TRBJ2-3, with unresolved D. Sequenced: memory CD4+ T cells sorted from blood. Sample subset: CD45RA-negative fraction. The clonotype was recovered from a woman in her 30s in good health. The CDR3: CASSTPRSADTQYF. The CDR3 region has the DNA TGTGCCAGCAGCACCCCCCGCAGCGCAGATACGCAGTATTTT.